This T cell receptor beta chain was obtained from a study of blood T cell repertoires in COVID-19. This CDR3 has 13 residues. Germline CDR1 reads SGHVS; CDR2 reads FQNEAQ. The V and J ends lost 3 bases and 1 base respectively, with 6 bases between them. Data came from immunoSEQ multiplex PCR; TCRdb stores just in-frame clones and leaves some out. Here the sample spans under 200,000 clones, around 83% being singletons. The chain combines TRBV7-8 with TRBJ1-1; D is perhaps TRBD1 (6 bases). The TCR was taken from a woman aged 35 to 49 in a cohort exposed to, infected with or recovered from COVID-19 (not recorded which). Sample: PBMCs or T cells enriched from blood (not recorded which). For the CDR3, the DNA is TGTGCCAGCAGCTTCAGGGGGAACACTGAAGCTTTCTTT. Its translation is CASSFRGNTEAFF.